A selection of T cell receptor beta chains follows, all from one sample in a study of T-cell reconstitution after alpha-beta-depleted transplantation in children. TCRdb reanalysed the PCR reads using MiXCR and keeps one entry per CDR3 protein. The top ten clones hold 11% to 15% of a sample with about 580,000 distinct CDR3 sequences, roughly 24% of them seen once. Sequenced material: PBMCs, mostly from graft donor cells, taken 360 days after TCRalphabeta/CD19-depleted stem cell transplant. The receptor set was obtained from a boy younger than two who had a stem cell transplant for acute myeloid leukemia, so the T cells may come from the graft donor. Each CDR3 is given with its conserved first and last residue. The D gene is left open where the match is weak. Clone sizes are given selectively: once, few, many, or a class where the clone is expanded.

j_gene | d_gene | abundance | v_gene | CDR3aa | CDR3nt
TRBJ1-3 | NA | few | TRBV3-1 | CASSRLISGNTIYF | TGTGCCAGCTCGAGACTGATCTCTGGAAACACCATATATTTT
TRBJ2-3 | NA | many | TRBV28 | CASSSPGELVTDTQYF | TGTGCCAGCAGTTCCCCTGGCGAGTTGGTCACAGATACGCAGTATTTT
TRBJ2-5 | TRBD2 | few | TRBV25-1 | CASSEYGGGETQYF | TGTGCCAGCAGTGAATATGGCGGGGGAGAGACCCAGTACTTC
TRBJ2-1 | NA | NA | TRBV20-1 | CSASTGIEQFF | TGCAGTGCTAGTACAGGGATTGAGCAGTTCTTC
TRBJ2-7 | NA | few | TRBV19 | CASSSWSGLYEQYF | TGTGCCAGTAGTAGCTGGAGCGGTCTTTACGAGCAGTACTTC
TRBJ2-4 | NA | many | TRBV20-1 | CSVTKGGNIQYF | TGCAGTGTGACGAAAGGGGGAAACATTCAGTACTTC
TRBJ2-3 | NA | many | TRBV29-1 | CSVEDRGPSTDTQYF | TGCAGCGTTGAAGACAGGGGACCTAGCACAGATACGCAGTATTTT
TRBJ2-1 | NA | NA | TRBV12-3/TRBV12-4 | CASSLAGPASAEQFF | TGTGCCAGCAGTTTGGCAGGGCCCGCGAGCGCTGAGCAGTTCTTC
TRBJ2-5 | NA | NA | TRBV15 | CATSPEGTLKETQYF | TGTGCCACCAGCCCCGAGGGGACTCTTAAAGAGACCCAGTACTTC
TRBJ2-3 | NA | NA | TRBV7-6 | CASSLEVMGDTQYF | TGTGCCAGCAGCTTAGAGGTGATGGGAGATACGCAGTATTTT
TRBJ2-3 | NA | few | TRBV6-5 | CASSSYLQADTQYF | TGTGCCAGCAGTTCGTATCTACAGGCAGATACGCAGTATTTT
TRBJ1-2 | NA | few | TRBV20-1 | CSARITGPRKNYGYTF | TGCAGTGCCAGAATTACAGGGCCACGGAAGAATTATGGCTACACCTTC
TRBJ1-1 | NA | NA | TRBV11-2 | CASSLGVGQERAFF | TGTGCCAGCAGCTTAGGGGTGGGACAAGAGAGAGCTTTCTTT
TRBJ2-6 | NA | many | TRBV28 | CASSFEAGPHSGANVLTF | TGTGCCAGCAGTTTTGAGGCAGGGCCCCACTCTGGGGCCAACGTCCTGACTTTC
TRBJ2-3 | TRBD2 | NA | TRBV12-3/TRBV12-4 | CASSPLLSGADTQYF | TGTGCCAGCAGTCCCCTCCTTAGCGGGGCAGATACGCAGTATTTT
TRBJ2-1 | NA | NA | TRBV20-1 | CSAREWGRISDNEQFF | TGCAGTGCTAGAGAATGGGGCCGTATCTCTGACAATGAGCAGTTCTTC
TRBJ2-3 | NA | NA | TRBV18 | CASSPIEGEAQYF | TGTGCCAGCTCACCAATAGAAGGAGAGGCGCAGTATTTT
TRBJ1-2 | TRBD1 | few | TRBV6-5 | CASRQSTGGGFYGYTF | TGTGCCAGCAGACAGAGCACAGGGGGCGGTTTCTATGGCTACACCTTC
TRBJ2-3 | NA | NA | TRBV29-1 | CSAELWAGTDTQYF | TGCAGCGCCGAATTATGGGCAGGCACAGATACGCAGTATTTT
TRBJ2-7 | NA | NA | TRBV20-1 | CSAAPSREQYF | TGCAGTGCTGCTCCCTCGAGGGAGCAGTACTTC
TRBJ2-7 | NA | few | TRBV3-1 | CASSQVGQVRQREQYF | TGTGCCAGCAGCCAAGTGGGGCAAGTACGACAGCGCGAGCAGTACTTC
TRBJ2-5 | NA | NA | TRBV7-6 | CASSQEQGSETQYF | TGTGCCAGCAGCCAAGAACAGGGTTCCGAGACCCAGTACTTC
TRBJ2-1 | TRBD1 | few | TRBV25-1 | CASSLPGQGVANEQFF | TGTGCCAGCAGTCTTCCGGGACAGGGAGTAGCAAATGAGCAGTTCTTC
TRBJ1-3 | NA | many | TRBV6-6 | CASSYGDTIYF | TGTGCCAGCAGTTACGGAGACACCATATATTTT
TRBJ2-2 | TRBD1 | many | TRBV4-3 | CASSQDLHRGGTGELFF | TGCGCCAGCAGCCAAGATTTGCACAGGGGTGGCACCGGGGAGCTGTTTTTT
TRBJ2-1 | NA | NA | TRBV3-1 | CASSQEGPSSQADEQFF | TGTGCCTCCAGCCAAGAAGGGCCTAGCTCACAGGCTGATGAGCAGTTCTTC
TRBJ2-7 | NA | NA | TRBV20-1 | CSAREQGLIHYEQYF | TGCAGTGCTAGAGAACAGGGTCTAATACACTACGAGCAGTACTTC
TRBJ2-1 | TRBD1 | NA | TRBV7-3 | CASSHTGTGDNEQFF | TGTGCCAGCAGCCACACCGGGACAGGGGACAATGAGCAGTTCTTC
TRBJ1-5 | NA | few | TRBV18 | CASSPRRDGKSDSNQPQHF | TGTGCCAGCTCACCCAGAAGGGACGGGAAGTCGGATAGCAATCAGCCCCAGCATTTT
TRBJ2-7 | NA | NA | TRBV25-1 | CASIASSYEQYF | TGTGCCAGCATAGCAAGCTCCTACGAGCAGTACTTC
TRBJ2-5 | TRBD2 | few | TRBV24-1 | CATQPDSGAEGQETQYF | TGTGCCACCCAACCTGATAGCGGGGCCGAGGGGCAAGAGACCCAGTACTTC
TRBJ2-1 | NA | few | TRBV6-5 | CASSYPAIGGGEQFF | TGTGCCAGCAGTTACCCAGCCATAGGCGGAGGTGAGCAGTTCTTC
TRBJ1-2 | NA | few | TRBV15 | CATSREQNYGYTF | TGTGCCACCAGCAGAGAACAGAACTATGGCTACACCTTC
TRBJ2-3 | TRBD2 | few | TRBV15 | CATSRGILAGSTDTQYF | TGTGCCACCAGCAGAGGGATATTAGCGGGAAGCACAGATACGCAGTATTTT
TRBJ2-1 | NA | NA | TRBV30 | CAWSVRPFRQFF | TGTGCCTGGAGTGTCAGGCCCTTTCGGCAGTTCTTC
TRBJ2-2 | NA | NA | TRBV20-1 | CSATKPITGNTGELFF | TGCAGTGCTACCAAGCCCATTACAGGGAACACCGGGGAGCTGTTTTTT
TRBJ2-4 | TRBD1 | few | TRBV10-3 | CAISETGQGLIQYF | TGTGCCATCAGTGAGACCGGACAGGGACTCATTCAGTACTTC
TRBJ2-1 | NA | many | TRBV6-5 | CASSQGRLGQNEQFF | TGTGCCAGCAGTCAGGGGAGACTAGGCCAGAATGAGCAGTTCTTC
TRBJ1-2 | NA | few | TRBV29-1 | CSVESQGYGYTF | TGCAGCGTTGAAAGTCAGGGATATGGCTACACCTTC
TRBJ1-2 | NA | NA | TRBV20-1 | CSARSRGPYYGYTF | TGCAGTGCTAGATCCAGGGGTCCCTACTATGGCTACACCTTC